The entry below describes one T cell receptor (beta chain). The record originates from a study of blood T cell repertoires in COVID-19. Study-wide background: The United States, Italy and Spain supplied acute and convalescent COVID-19 samples. PBMCs, B-cell-depleted T cells, or T cells provided the cDNA or gDNA that made up the material.

CDR3 length: 15 residues. From germline, CDR1 is KGHSH and CDR2 LQKENI. Trimming left V 2 bases short and J 5 bases short, with 13 bases between. Original analysis: Using reference gene primer amplification, nucleated cell counts were estimated. The protocol was immunoSEQ multiplex PCR, while the TCRdb copy is restricted to in-frame clones and leaves out a portion. The D gene and trimming were derived from the DNA, and the V and J assignments and clone size from that table. The sample carries about 280,000 clones, less than 90% recorded once. This TCR derives from a human donor in a cohort sampled during active COVID-19. The chain recombines TRBV18 with TRBJ2-1; D is undetermined. The specimen was peripheral blood. The CDR3 here is CASSPSYGPNNEQFF. DNA for the CDR3: TGTGCCAGCTCACCAAGTTATGGGCCCAACAATGAGCAGTTCTTC.